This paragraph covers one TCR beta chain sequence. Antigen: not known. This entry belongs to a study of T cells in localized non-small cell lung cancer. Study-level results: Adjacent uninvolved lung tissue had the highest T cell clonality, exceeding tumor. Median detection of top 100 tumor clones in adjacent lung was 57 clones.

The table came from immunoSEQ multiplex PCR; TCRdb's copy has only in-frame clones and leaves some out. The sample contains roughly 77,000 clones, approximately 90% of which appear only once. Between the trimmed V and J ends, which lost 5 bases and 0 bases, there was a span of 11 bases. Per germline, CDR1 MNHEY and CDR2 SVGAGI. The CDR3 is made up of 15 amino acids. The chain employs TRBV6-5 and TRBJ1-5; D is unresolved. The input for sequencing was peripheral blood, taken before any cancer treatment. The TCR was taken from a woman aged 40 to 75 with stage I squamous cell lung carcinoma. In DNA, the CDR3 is TGTGCCAGCAGTCCCTTCACGTATAGCAATCAGCCCCAGCATTTT. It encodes CASSPFTYSNQPQHF.